This T cell receptor beta chain originates from a study of T-cell memory formation after mild COVID-19. Trimming cost V 6 bases and J 5 bases, with 16 bases left between them. This CDR3 has 14 amino acids. Germline CDR1 is MNHEY and CDR2 is SVGAGI. TCRdb redid the calling of the 5' RACE reads with MiXCR, one entry per CDR3 protein. The table has roughly 200,000 distinct CDR3 sequences, approximately 16% seen once. Sample: PBMCs or a T cell subset sorted from them (not recorded which). The chain couples TRBV6-5 to TRBJ2-5; possibly TRBD1 for D (6 bases). The sequence was obtained from an adult woman who had mild COVID-19 (a few samples of this study predate the infection). Cell type and time point are not known. CDR3 coding DNA: TGTGCCAGCAGATCCCGTACAGGGTTGGAGACCCAGTACTTC. This encodes CASRSRTGLETQYF.